The entry below gives a single TCR beta chain sequence along with its context. What it recognizes is unknown. The V gene's germline CDR1 is SGHTA and CDR2 FQGNSA. The CDR3 sequence is 17 residues long. Trimming at V came to 1 base and at J to 8 bases, leaving 14 bases not matched to a gene. The data are from a study of T-cell memory formation after mild COVID-19. The overall study: Largely, TCR clusters stayed within a single donor.

TCRdb passed the 5' RACE reads through MiXCR, listing each CDR3 protein once. The sample has around 300,000 distinct CDR3 sequences; around 13% are singletons. Study-wide findings and caveats: Balance between CD4 and CD8 was seen in clones contracting day 15 to 85, and a CD4+ lean was seen in later expanders. Detection of some responders pre-infection suggested pre-existing cross-reactive memory T cells participated.

This TCR derives from a man aged 18 to 29 who had mild COVID-19 (a few samples of this study predate the infection). Cell type and time point are not known. The sequenced material came from PBMCs or a T cell subset sorted from them (not recorded which). J is TRBJ1-2 and V is TRBV7-2; 9 bases are shared with TRBD1. In DNA, the CDR3 is TGTGCCAGCAGCTTAGACTTACAGGGGGCTCGGATCTGGGGCTACACCTTC. Residues: CASSLDLQGARIWGYTF.